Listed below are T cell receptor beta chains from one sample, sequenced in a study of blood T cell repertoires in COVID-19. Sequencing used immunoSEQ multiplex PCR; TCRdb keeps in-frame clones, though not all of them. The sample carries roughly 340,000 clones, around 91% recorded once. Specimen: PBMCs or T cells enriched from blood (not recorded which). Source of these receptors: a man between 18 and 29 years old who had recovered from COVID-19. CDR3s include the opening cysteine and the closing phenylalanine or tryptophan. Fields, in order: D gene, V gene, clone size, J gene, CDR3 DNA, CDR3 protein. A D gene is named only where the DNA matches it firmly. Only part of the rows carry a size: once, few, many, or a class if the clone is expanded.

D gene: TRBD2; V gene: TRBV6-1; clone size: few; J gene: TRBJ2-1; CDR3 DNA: TGTGCCAGCAGTGATATACGACTAGCGGGTTTTTACAATGAGCAGTTCTTC; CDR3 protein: CASSDIRLAGFYNEQFF
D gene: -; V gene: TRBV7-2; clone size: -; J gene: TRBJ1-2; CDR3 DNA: TGTGCCAGCAGCTTAGGCCCAATAGAGGTGACTGGCTACACCTTC; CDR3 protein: CASSLGPIEVTGYTF
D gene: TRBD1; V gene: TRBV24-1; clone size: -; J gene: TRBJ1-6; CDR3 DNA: TGTGCCACCAGTGAGGCTTCCGGGACAGGGATAAGTTCCTATAATTCACCCCTCCACTTT; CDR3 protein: CATSEASGTGISSYNSPLHF
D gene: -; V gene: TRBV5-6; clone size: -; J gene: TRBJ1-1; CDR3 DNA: TGTGCCAGCTCCTTATCTAACACTGAAGCTTTCTTT; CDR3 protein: CASSLSNTEAFF
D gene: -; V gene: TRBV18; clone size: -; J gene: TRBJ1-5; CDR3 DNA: TGTGCCAGCTCACAGGGGGAAGATCAGCCCCAGCATTTT; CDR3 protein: CASSQGEDQPQHF
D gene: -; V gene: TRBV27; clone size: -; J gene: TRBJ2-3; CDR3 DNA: TGTGCCAGCAGTTTATTGGACACGGGAGCAGATACGCAGTATTTT; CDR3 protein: CASSLLDTGADTQYF
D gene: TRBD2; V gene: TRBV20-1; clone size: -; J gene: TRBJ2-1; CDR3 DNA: TGCAGTGCTAGTACTAGCGGGGGCTACAATGAGCAGTTCTTC; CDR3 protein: CSASTSGGYNEQFF
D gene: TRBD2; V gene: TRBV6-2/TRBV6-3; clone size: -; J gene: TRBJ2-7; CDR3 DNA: TGTGCCAGCAGCCAGCGGCCGGGACTAGGGGCCCGCGGGCAGTACTTC; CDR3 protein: CASSQRPGLGARGQYF
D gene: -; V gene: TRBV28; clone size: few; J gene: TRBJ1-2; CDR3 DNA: TGTGCCAGCAGTTTAATTGGGGAGGGCTATGGCTACACCTTC; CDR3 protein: CASSLIGEGYGYTF
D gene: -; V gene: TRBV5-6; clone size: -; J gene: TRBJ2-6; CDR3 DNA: TGTGCCAGCAGCTTTGACGAATGGGCGGGGGCCAACGTCCTGACTTTC; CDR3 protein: CASSFDEWAGANVLTF
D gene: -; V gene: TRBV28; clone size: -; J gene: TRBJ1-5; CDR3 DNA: TGTGCCAGCAGTTCCGGCGCGGGCAATCAGCCCCAGCATTTT; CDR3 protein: CASSSGAGNQPQHF
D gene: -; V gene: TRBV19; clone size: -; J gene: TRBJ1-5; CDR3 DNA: TGTGCCAGTAGCTCCTTGGAGGGTTATCAGCCCCAGCATTTT; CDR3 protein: CASSSLEGYQPQHF
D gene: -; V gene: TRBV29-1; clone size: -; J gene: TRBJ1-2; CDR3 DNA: TGCAGCGTTGAACAAGGGGTCTATGGCTACACCTTC; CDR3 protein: CSVEQGVYGYTF
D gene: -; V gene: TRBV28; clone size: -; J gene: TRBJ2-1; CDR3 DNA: TGTGCCAGCAGTTCGGCCGGGACTTCTTACAATGAGCAGTTCTTC; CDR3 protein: CASSSAGTSYNEQFF
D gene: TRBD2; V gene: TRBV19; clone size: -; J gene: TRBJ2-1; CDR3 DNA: TGTGCCAGTAGTCCGGGGACTAGCGGGCGCGATGAGCAGTTCTTC; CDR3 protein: CASSPGTSGRDEQFF
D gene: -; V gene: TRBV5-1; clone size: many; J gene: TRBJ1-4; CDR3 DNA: TGCGCCAGCCGCCCAAGCGGGGGGCCTAATGAAAAACTGTTTTTT; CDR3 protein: CASRPSGGPNEKLFF
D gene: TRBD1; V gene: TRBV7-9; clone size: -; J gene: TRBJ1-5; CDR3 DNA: TGTGCCAGCAGCTCCGACAGGGAGATGATGCCCCAGCATTTT; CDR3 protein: CASSSDREMMPQHF
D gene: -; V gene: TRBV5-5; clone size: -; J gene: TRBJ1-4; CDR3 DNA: TGTGCCAGCAGCTTACAGACAACTAATGAAAAACTGTTTTTT; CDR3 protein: CASSLQTTNEKLFF